Below, 16 T cell receptor beta chains from the same sample are listed, as sequenced in a study of early T cells in non-severe SARS-CoV-2 infection. TCRdb processed the 5' RACE reads anew with MiXCR; each CDR3 protein has one entry. Of about 77,000 distinct CDR3 sequences listed, around a tenth are singletons. The sequenced sample was whole blood. The receptors originated from an adult who was a healthcare worker with PCR-confirmed SARS-CoV-2 infection or an uninfected control (not recorded which).

This clonotype showed up many times. The chain couples TRBV29-1 to TRBJ2-2; D unresolved. The germline CDR1 and CDR2 sequences are SQVTM and ANQGSEA. The V end lost 2 bases, the J end lost 1 base, and 8 bases lay between the germline ends. This CDR3 spans 14 amino acids. CDR3 bases: TGCAGCGTTGAATTAGTCGTGAACACCGGGGAGCTGTTTTTT. This sequence encodes CSVELVVNTGELFF.

This clonotype was seen at least ten times. The CDR3 DNA reads TGTGCCAGCAGCCCGACTCAGGGGGTTGCAACTAATGAAAAACTGTTTTTT. This codes for CASSPTQGVATNEKLFF. The rearrangement links TRBV3-1 to TRBJ1-4, with 7 bases that match TRBD1. The germline gives CDR1 LGHDT, CDR2 YNNKEL (reference sequence). V was clipped by 4 bases and J by 0 bases; unmatched bases: 8. The CDR3 is 17 residues long.

This clonotype was observed a few times. The genes are TRBV5-4 and TRBJ2-2; 11 positions agree with TRBD2. Germline V CDR1 and CDR2: SGHNT, YYREEE (reference sequence). V gave up 2 bases and J gave up 5 bases; unmatched junction bases: 5. The CDR3 has 16 residues. CDR3 protein: CASSFGLAGGTGELFF. Written as DNA, the CDR3 is TGTGCCAGCAGCTTCGGATTAGCGGGAGGGACCGGGGAGCTGTTTTTT.

This clonotype turned up a few times. This chain connects TRBV11-2 to TRBJ1-6, with D perhaps TRBD1 (6 bases). The CDR3 spans 13 residues. In germline, CDR1 is SGHAT, CDR2 FQNNGV. V was trimmed by 5 bases and J by 10 bases, leaving 12 bases between them. Here the CDR3 reads CASSLVGGSPLHF. DNA for the CDR3: TGTGCCAGCAGCCTCGTTGGGGGCTCACCCCTCCACTTT.

CDR3 loop: CSVESDREATQYF. In nucleotides, the CDR3 is TGCAGCGTTGAGAGTGACAGGGAGGCGACCCAGTACTTC. V usage is TRBV29-1 and J usage is TRBJ2-5; the D gene is possibly TRBD1 (7 bases). The CDR3 contains 13 residues. Germline assignment: CDR1 SQVTM and CDR2 ANQGSEA. Trimming removed 3 bases at V and 7 bases at J, with 15 bases between.

This clonotype has ten or more counts. V is TRBV7-6 and J is TRBJ1-2; D is perhaps TRBD1 (6 bases). Germline CDR1 and CDR2: SGHVS and FNYEAQ. V lost 5 bases and J lost 2, with 9 bases in between. The CDR3 runs 13 residues. CDR3 in amino acids: CASSPTGNYGYTF. For the CDR3, the DNA is TGTGCCAGCAGCCCCACAGGGAACTATGGCTACACCTTC.

For the CDR3, the DNA is TGTGCCAGCGGCGGTTCCGGGGAGCTGTTTTTT. As protein: CASGGSGELFF. The chain recombines TRBV7-6 with TRBJ2-2; no clear D gene. With 8 bases removed from V and 6 bases from J, the gap between germline ends came to 7 bases. The CDR3 sequence is 11 residues long. Per germline, CDR1 SGHVS and CDR2 FNYEAQ.

This clonotype occurred many times. The gene calls are TRBV5-1 and TRBJ2-1; D is perhaps TRBD1 or TRBD2 (5 bases each). This CDR3 has 15 residues. Germline CDR1 is SGHRS and CDR2 is YFSETQ. The V gene lost 2 bases and the J gene lost 9 bases, with 18 bases spanning the gap. The CDR3 sequence: CASSLRSGRPGEQFF. The CDR3 DNA follows: TGCGCCAGCAGCTTAAGGTCAGGGAGACCAGGTGAGCAGTTCTTC. The full variable domain, its missing parts supplied by reference TRBV5-1 and TRBJ2-1, is KAGVTQTPRYLIKTRGQQVTLSCSPISGHRSVSWYQQTPGQGLQFLFEYFSETQRNKGNFPGRFSGRQFSNSRSEMNVSTLELGDSALYLCASSLRSGRPGEQFFGPGTRLTVL.

This clonotype was counted ten times or more. The chain links TRBV12-3 or TRBV12-4 to TRBJ2-7, with D uncertain. The CDR3 is 13 residues long. V was trimmed by 6 bases and J by 0 bases, leaving 9 bases between them. In nucleotides, the CDR3 is TGTGCCAGCAGCTTCGGAAGCTCCTACGAGCAGTACTTC. Encoded protein: CASSFGSSYEQYF.

This clonotype has a handful of counts. V and J are TRBV11-2 and TRBJ2-3, with 8 bases matching TRBD2. Germline V gives CDR1 SGHAT, CDR2 FQNNGV. Trimming removed 3 bases from V and 0 bases from J; junction bases left unmatched: 23. The CDR3 runs 22 residues. The CDR3 DNA reads as TGTGCCAGCAGCTTTGGAACTTGGACTAGCAGCGTGCTTTTCCTTAGCACAGATACGCAGTATTTT. Its translation: CASSFGTWTSSVLFLSTDTQYF. The full variable domain, with the rest looked up from reference TRBV11-2 and TRBJ2-3, is EAGVAQSPRYKIIEKRQSVAFWCNPISGHATLYWYQQILGQGPKLLIQFQNNGVVDDSQLPKDRFSAERLKGVDSTLKIQPAKLEDSAVYLCASSFGTWTSSVLFLSTDTQYFGPGTRLTVL.

This clonotype showed up many times. The rearrangement joins TRBV27 to TRBJ1-2, with D uncertain. Trimming pared 8 bases from V and 3 bases from J, leaving 7 bases between. This CDR3 is 11 amino acids long. Germline V lookup: CDR1 MNHEY, CDR2 SMNVEV (reference sequence). CDR3 residues: CASGNHYGYTF. The CDR3 DNA is TGTGCCAGCGGAAACCACTATGGCTACACCTTC.

This clonotype was seen many times. The chain joins TRBV29-1 to TRBJ2-1; 10 positions agree with TRBD2. This CDR3 contains 16 residues. V gave up 6 bases and J gave up 3 bases; unmatched junction bases: 11. Looked up from germline, CDR1 is SQVTM and CDR2 is ANQGSEA. CDR3 residues: CSVHHLGTSDYNEQFF. CDR3 DNA sequence: TGCAGCGTCCACCACCTCGGGACTAGCGACTACAATGAGCAGTTCTTC.

The chain is built from TRBV20-1 and TRBJ2-7; D gene unclear. The CDR3 runs to 14 residues. The germline gives CDR1 DFQATT, CDR2 SNEGSKA (reference sequence). V was cut by 1 base and J by 4 bases, with 14 bases left in between. CDR3 coding DNA: TGCAGTGCTAGAGCATTGGGAAACTATTACGAGCAGTACTTC. Translation: CSARALGNYYEQYF.

This chain joins TRBV5-1 and TRBJ2-7; 9 nucleotides align to TRBD2. The CDR3 has 15 amino acids. The V and J ends lost 1 base and 2 bases, in that order; junction bases with no gene match: 4. From germline, CDR1 is SGHRS and CDR2 YFSETQ. In nucleotides, the CDR3 is TGCGCCAGCAGCTTGTCTACTAGCGGGCCCTACGAGCAGTACTTC. Translating it yields CASSLSTSGPYEQYF.

The table lists this clonotype with a few counts. The V gene is TRBV10-2, the J gene TRBJ1-1, with 8 bases matching TRBD1. Per the germline V gene, CDR1 is WSHSY and CDR2 is SAAADI. The CDR3 extends over 16 amino acids. Trimming removed 6 bases from V and 5 bases from J; junction bases left unmatched: 14. This CDR3 is CASRRQAITGGTEAFF. The CDR3, as DNA: TGCGCCAGCAGAAGACAGGCTATCACAGGGGGAACTGAAGCTTTCTTT.

This clonotype was seen only a few times. This chain links TRBV19 with TRBJ1-2, with D maybe TRBD1 (6 bases). The CDR3 runs 18 residues. Germline values: CDR1 LNHDA, CDR2 SQIVND (reference sequence). The ends were cut back, 4 bases at V and 3 bases at J, with 24 bases in the middle. The CDR3 nucleotides are TGTGCCAGTAGTACCCGAGGACAGAAAAGCGGGGTATACTATGGCTACACCTTC. Its translation: CASSTRGQKSGVYYGYTF. Full variable domain (outside the CDR3, taken from reference TRBV19 and TRBJ1-2): DGGITQSPKYLFRKEGQNVTLSCEQNLNHDAMYWYRQDPGQGLRLIYYSQIVNDFQKGDIAEGYSVSREKKESFPLTVTSAQKNPTAFYLCASSTRGQKSGVYYGYTFGSGTRLTVV.